The rows below give T cell receptor beta chains drawn from one sample of a study. TCRdb called the 5' RACE reads again in MiXCR, with one record for every CDR3 protein. The sample has approximately 7,100 distinct CDR3 sequences; around 70% are singletons. The sample was tumor-infiltrating Tregs sorted from the breast tumor. The origin of the receptors is a female donor with breast cancer. Each CDR3 is given with its conserved first and last residue. Fields, in order: clone size, D gene, V gene, J gene, CDR3 DNA, CDR3 protein. The D gene is left open where the match is weak. Not every row has a clone size; where given, it reads once, few, many or a size class.

clone size: .
D gene: TRBD1
V gene: TRBV6-1
J gene: TRBJ1-1
CDR3 DNA: TGTGCCAGCAGTGAAGGTAGGACAGGGAATGAAGCTTTCTTT
CDR3 protein: CASSEGRTGNEAFF

clone size: .
D gene: .
V gene: TRBV20-1
J gene: TRBJ2-1
CDR3 DNA: TGCAGTGTAAGGGGAGTGTTGGGGAATGAGCAGTTCTTC
CDR3 protein: CSVRGVLGNEQFF

clone size: .
D gene: TRBD2
V gene: TRBV5-1
J gene: TRBJ2-1
CDR3 DNA: TGCGCCAGCAGCATCGGACTAGCGGGAGGGGATGAGCAGTTCTTC
CDR3 protein: CASSIGLAGGDEQFF

clone size: .
D gene: .
V gene: TRBV6-6
J gene: TRBJ1-4
CDR3 DNA: TGTGCCAGCAGCAAAGAACCACCCGGGACTGCCAATGACGGACTGTTTTTT
CDR3 protein: CASSKEPPGTANDGLFF

clone size: few
D gene: TRBD2
V gene: TRBV12-3/TRBV12-4
J gene: TRBJ2-1
CDR3 DNA: TGTGCCAGCAGTTCGACTAGCGGGCAGAATGAGCAGTTCTTC
CDR3 protein: CASSSTSGQNEQFF

clone size: .
D gene: .
V gene: TRBV5-1
J gene: TRBJ2-1
CDR3 DNA: TGCGCCAGCAGCCCCCGGGTCGGGGCCAACTCCTACAATGAGCAGTTCTTC
CDR3 protein: CASSPRVGANSYNEQFF

clone size: .
D gene: TRBD2
V gene: TRBV6-6
J gene: TRBJ2-4
CDR3 DNA: TGTGCCAGCAGTTACCCAAGAACCGCCGGGACTAGCGCCCTAGGAGGGGTGGCCAAAAACATTCAGTACTTC
CDR3 protein: CASSYPRTAGTSALGGVAKNIQYF

clone size: .
D gene: TRBD1
V gene: TRBV5-1
J gene: TRBJ1-1
CDR3 DNA: TGCGCCAGCAGCTTGGACCCGACAGGGGGAGGCACTGAAGCTTTCTTT
CDR3 protein: CASSLDPTGGGTEAFF

clone size: .
D gene: .
V gene: TRBV5-1
J gene: TRBJ2-5
CDR3 DNA: TGCGCCAGCAGCTTCACGGGGGGCCTCCGAGAGACCCAGTACTTC
CDR3 protein: CASSFTGGLRETQYF

clone size: .
D gene: TRBD2
V gene: TRBV7-8
J gene: TRBJ2-7
CDR3 DNA: TGTGCCAGCAGCCCGTACCGACTAGCGGGATTTGCCGCGTACGAGCAGTACTTC
CDR3 protein: CASSPYRLAGFAAYEQYF

clone size: .
D gene: TRBD2
V gene: TRBV6-5
J gene: TRBJ2-1
CDR3 DNA: TGTGCCAGCAGTTACTCTATTTGGGGACTAGGCAATGAGCAGTTCTTC
CDR3 protein: CASSYSIWGLGNEQFF